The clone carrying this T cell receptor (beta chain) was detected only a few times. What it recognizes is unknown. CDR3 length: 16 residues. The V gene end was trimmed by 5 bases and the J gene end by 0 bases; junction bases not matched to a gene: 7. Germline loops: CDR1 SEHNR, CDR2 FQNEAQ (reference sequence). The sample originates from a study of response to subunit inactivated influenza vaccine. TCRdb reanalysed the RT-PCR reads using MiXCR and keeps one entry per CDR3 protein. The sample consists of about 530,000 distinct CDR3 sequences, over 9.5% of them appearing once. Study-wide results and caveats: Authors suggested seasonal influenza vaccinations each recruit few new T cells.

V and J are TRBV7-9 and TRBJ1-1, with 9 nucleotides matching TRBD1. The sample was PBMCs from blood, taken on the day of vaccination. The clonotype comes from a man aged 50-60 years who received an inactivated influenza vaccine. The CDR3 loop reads CASSPQQGAMNTEAFF. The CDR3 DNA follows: TGTGCCAGCAGCCCCCAACAGGGGGCCATGAACACTGAAGCTTTCTTT.